One sample yielded the 12 T cell receptor beta chains listed below, sequenced in a study of vaccination and CD4 T cells after COVID-19. Antigens of these TCRs are unknown. The sample's treatment: approximately 11-day PBMC culture with coronavirus spike peptide pools or control peptides (ViraFEST assay). With the Oncomine TCR Beta short-read assay, DNA from cultured CD4+ T cells was sequenced. MiXCR, applied by TCRdb to the PCR reads, yields one record per CDR3 protein. The sample includes about 21,000 distinct CDR3 sequences, around half of them seen just once. The sequencing here drew on CD4+ T cells from blood, cultured in vitro, taken before SARS-CoV-2 vaccination. These receptors all come from a human donor who had recovered from COVID-19.

The chain combines TRBV5-1 with TRBJ2-1; a possible D gene is TRBD1 (5 bases). CDR3 size: 13 residues. Germline-derived CDR1 and CDR2 are SGHRS and YFSETQ. The V and J ends lost 3 bases and 8 bases respectively, with 12 bases between them. CDR3 sequence reads: CASSWARVDEQFF. CDR3 coding DNA: TGCGCCAGCAGCTGGGCCAGGGTGGATGAGCAGTTCTTC.

The chain combines TRBV27 with TRBJ2-5; D might be TRBD2 (6 bases). This CDR3 comprises 14 residues. V gave up 6 bases and J gave up 3 bases, with 14 bases separating them. Germline V gene lookup returns CDR1 MNHEY and CDR2 SMNVEV (reference sequence). This chain's CDR3 is CASRDRDFEETQYF. CDR3 coding DNA: TGTGCCAGCAGGGACCGGGACTTTGAAGAGACCCAGTACTTC.

This chain uses TRBV15 with TRBJ1-1, with unresolved D. There are 13 residues in the CDR3. Germline CDR1 and CDR2: LNHNV and YYDKDF (reference sequence). V was clipped by 3 bases and J by 4 bases, with 9 bases between them. CDR3 sequence reads: CATSRAFATEAFF. DNA of the CDR3: TGTGCCACCAGCAGGGCTTTCGCCACTGAAGCTTTCTTT.

This clonotype was seen more than once but under ten times. The CDR3 loop reads CASRRTGPGPTPTGELFF. The CDR3 DNA reads as TGTGCCAGCAGACGTACAGGTCCTGGACCGACGCCCACCGGGGAGCTGTTTTTT. The chain carries TRBV27 and TRBJ2-2, with a possible D match to TRBD1 (5 bases). The V gene lost 6 bases and the J gene lost 4 bases, with 24 bases spanning the gap. The CDR3 contains 18 residues. Looked up from germline, CDR1 is MNHEY and CDR2 is SMNVEV (reference sequence).

This clonotype was observed a few times. This rearrangement joins TRBV20-1 to TRBJ2-5, with 12 bases lining up with TRBD2. Germline CDR1 reads DFQATT; CDR2 reads SNEGSKA (reference sequence). V gave up 4 bases and J gave up 5 bases; unmatched junction bases: 8. The CDR3 totals 15 residues. The DNA of the CDR3 is TGCAGTGCTACTGGGACTAGCGGGCGTAGGGAGACCCAGTACTTC. Its translation: CSATGTSGRRETQYF.

This chain links TRBV20-1 with TRBJ2-1; 8 nucleotides agree with TRBD2. The CDR3 is 13 amino acids. In germline, CDR1 is DFQATT, CDR2 SNEGSKA (reference sequence). The V gene end was trimmed by 3 bases and the J gene end by 6 bases; junction bases not matched to a gene: 4. The CDR3 coding sequence is TGCAGTGCTAGCGCCGGGGGGGGCAATGAGCAGTTCTTC. This codes for CSASAGGGNEQFF.

The chain combines TRBV6-5 with TRBJ1-3; TRBD1 is a possible D gene (5 bases). V dropped 0 bases and J dropped 9 bases, with 9 bases sitting between them. This CDR3 contains 13 residues. Germline CDR1 is MNHEY and CDR2 is SVGAGI. The DNA for the CDR3 is TGTGCCAGCAGTTACTCGGTCGGGGGCACCATATATTTT. Translated, it gives CASSYSVGGTIYF.

The V gene is TRBV20-1, the J gene TRBJ2-1; tentatively, D is TRBD2 (7 bases). Trimming took 3 bases from V and 4 from J, leaving 13 bases between them. Germline assignment: CDR1 DFQATT and CDR2 SNEGSKA (reference sequence). The CDR3 sequence is 14 residues long. CDR3 nucleotides: TGCAGTGCTAGCTGGGGGGGCCATTACAATGAGCAGTTCTTC. Protein sequence: CSASWGGHYNEQFF.

This chain uses TRBV20-1 with TRBJ2-3, with TRBD2 matching 11 bases. V trimming: 1 base; J trimming: 5 bases; junction bases outside the gene matches: 11. The CDR3 has 17 amino acids. Germline V lookup: CDR1 DFQATT, CDR2 SNEGSKA (reference sequence). The CDR3 sequence: CSARGSGGAMVLDTQYF. CDR3 in DNA: TGCAGTGCTAGAGGTAGCGGGGGGGCCATGGTTTTAGATACGCAGTATTTT.

This clonotype was seen a single time. The chain has TRBV7-6 and TRBJ2-7; D possibly corresponds to TRBD2 (6 bases). Germline V gene data show CDR1 as SGHVS and CDR2 as FNYEAQ. The ends were cut back, 5 bases at V and 2 bases at J, with 10 bases in the middle. The CDR3 is made up of 13 amino acids. CDR3 loop: CASSRGEAYEQYF. The CDR3 nucleotides read TGTGCCAGCAGCCGCGGGGAAGCCTACGAGCAGTACTTC. Full variable domain (remainder filled in from reference TRBV7-6 and TRBJ2-7): GAGVSQSPRYKVTKRGQDVALRCDPISGHVSLYWYRQALGQGPEFLTYFNYEAQQDKSGLPNDRFSAERPEGSISTLTIQRTEQRDSAMYRCASSRGEAYEQYFGPGTRLTVT.

About this clonotype itself: The germline gene is not matched at one end of the junction; a read error may be the cause. The chain couples TRBV15 to TRBJ2-7, with a possible D match to TRBD1 (7 bases). The CDR3 sequence is 13 residues long. Germline V CDR1 and CDR2: LNHNV, YYDKDF (reference sequence). DNA of the CDR3: TGTGCCACCAGCAGAGATGGTGGGGCAGGGGGGCACTTC. Amino acids: CATSRDGGAGGHF.

The J gene is TRBJ1-5, the V gene TRBV6-2 or TRBV6-3, with D possibly being TRBD1 (5 bases). The CDR3 spans 13 residues. In germline, CDR1 is MNHEY, CDR2 SVGEGT. Trimming removed 1 base from V and 11 bases from J, with 12 bases in between. The CDR3 reads CASSYYPGGTQHF. Here the CDR3 DNA reads TGTGCCAGCAGTTACTATCCGGGGGGGACCCAGCATTTT.